Below, 14 T cell receptor beta chains from the same sample are listed, as sequenced in a study of blood T cell repertoires in COVID-19. The method was immunoSEQ multiplex PCR; TCRdb's version includes in-frame clones alone and lacks a portion of them. The sample includes about 370,000 clones, 75% to 90% of them seen just once. Sequencing input: PBMCs or T cells enriched from blood (not recorded which). All receptors derive from a man aged 18-30 years who had recovered from COVID-19.

The V and J genes are TRBV6-5 and TRBJ1-2, with a weak D call TRBD1 (6 bases). Germline V gene sequence: CDR1 MNHEY, CDR2 SVGAGI. Trimming removed 0 bases from V and 7 bases from J, with 18 bases in between. This CDR3 comprises 16 residues. The CDR3 nucleotides read TGTGCCAGCAGTTACTCAGGACAGAACGTGATTTCTGGCTACACCTTC. Its protein is CASSYSGQNVISGYTF.

The rearrangement joins TRBV6-5 to TRBJ2-2; 8 bases fit TRBD2. J lost 1 base, V lost 7 bases, and 5 bases had no gene match. In germline, CDR1 is MNHEY, CDR2 SVGAGI. This CDR3 region has 15 residues. CDR3 sequence reads: CASTKLAVNTGELFF. The CDR3 DNA follows: TGTGCCAGCACCAAACTAGCGGTGAACACCGGGGAGCTGTTTTTT.

The CDR3: CASSLEYSGKFYGYTF. The CDR3, as DNA: TGTGCCAGCAGCTTAGAATACAGTGGCAAGTTCTATGGCTACACCTTC. The chain has TRBV7-2 and TRBJ1-2; D gene uncertain. Looked up from germline, CDR1 is SGHTA and CDR2 is FQGNSA. The germline V and J ends were trimmed by 1 base and 4 bases, with 16 bases remaining between them. The length of the CDR3 is 16 residues.

The genes are TRBV4-1 and TRBJ1-1, with 7 bases lining up with TRBD1. Germline CDR1 is MGHRA and CDR2 is YSYEKL. The CDR3 runs 18 residues. V was clipped by 3 bases and J by 0 bases; unmatched bases: 13. CDR3 loop: CASSHGTDLINMNTEAFF. CDR3 sequence (DNA): TGCGCCAGCAGCCACGGGACAGATCTTATAAACATGAACACTGAAGCTTTCTTT.

This chain's CDR3 is CASSIEMAQYF. The CDR3 DNA sequence: TGTGCCAGCAGCATCGAGATGGCGCAGTATTTT. The rearrangement links TRBV7-2 to TRBJ2-3; no clear D gene. The CDR3 loop spans 11 amino acids. Trimming shortened V by 5 bases and J by 10 bases, and 10 bases separated the two germline ends. Germline assignment: CDR1 SGHTA and CDR2 FQGNSA. Complete variable domain (other parts from reference TRBV7-2 and TRBJ2-3): GAGVSQSPSNKVTEKGKDVELRCDPISGHTALYWYRQSLGQGLEFLIYFQGNSAPDKSGLPSDRFSAERTGGSVSTLTIQRTQQEDSAVYLCASSIEMAQYFGPGTRLTVL.

The chain uses TRBV2 and TRBJ2-2; 9 bases line up with TRBD2. J gave up 10 bases and V 4 bases, and 7 bases lay outside the gene matches. This CDR3 contains 14 residues. Germline V lookup: CDR1 SNHLY, CDR2 FYNNEI. The CDR3, as DNA: TGTGCCAGCAGTGCTCTAGCGGGGTGGGAGGAGCTGTTTTTT. As protein: CASSALAGWEELFF. Full variable domain (outside the CDR3, taken from reference TRBV2 and TRBJ2-2): EPEVTQTPSHQVTQMGQEVILRCVPISNHLYFYWYRQILGQKVEFLVSFYNNEISEKSEIFDDQFSVERPDGSNFTLKIRSTKLEDSAMYFCASSALAGWEELFFGEGSRLTVL.

The chain employs TRBV28 and TRBJ2-5, with D possibly TRBD1 on 6 matching bases. This CDR3 region has 12 residues. V lost 7 bases and J 3 bases, leaving 9 bases between the germline ends. The germline V gene encodes CDR1 MDHEN and CDR2 SYDVKM. CDR3 region: CASNTGKETQYF. For the CDR3, the DNA is TGTGCCAGCAATACAGGGAAAGAGACCCAGTACTTC.

The chain couples TRBV7-8 to TRBJ2-1, with D maybe TRBD2 (5 bases). This CDR3 contains 17 residues. CDR1 and CDR2 (germline): SGHVS, FQNEAQ. V lost 5 bases, J lost 4 bases, and 21 bases lay in between. The CDR3 loop is CASSPGEIVPLYNEQFF. The CDR3 DNA is TGTGCCAGCAGCCCCGGGGAGATCGTCCCGCTTTACAATGAGCAGTTCTTC. Variable domain in full (rest from reference TRBV7-8 and TRBJ2-1): GAGVSQSPRYKVAKRGQDVALRCDPISGHVSLFWYQQALGQGPEFLTYFQNEAQLDKSGLPSDRFFAERPEGSVSTLKIQRTQQEDSAVYLCASSPGEIVPLYNEQFFGPGTRLTVL.

The gene calls are TRBV5-4 and TRBJ1-2, with 9 bases lining up with TRBD1. V shed 0 bases and J 8 bases; nucleotides not matched to a gene: 5. The germline V gene has CDR1 SGHNT and CDR2 YYREEE (reference sequence). The CDR3 extends over 14 amino acids. This chain's CDR3 is CASSLDTGGAGYTF. CDR3 bases: TGTGCCAGCAGCTTGGATACAGGGGGCGCGGGCTACACCTTC.

This chain connects TRBV30 to TRBJ2-1, with D maybe TRBD1 (6 bases). Germline-derived CDR1 and CDR2 are GTSNPN and SVGIG (reference sequence). Trimming left V 5 bases short and J 5 bases short, with 10 bases between. This CDR3 region has 12 residues. The CDR3 region has the DNA TGTGCCTGGGAGACAGGACACAATGAGCAGTTCTTC. Its protein product is CAWETGHNEQFF.

The chain has TRBV7-3 and TRBJ1-6, with D possibly matching TRBD1 (5 bases). The V and J ends lost 5 bases and 7 bases respectively, with 15 bases between them. Germline CDR1 and CDR2: SGHTA and FQGTGA. The CDR3 extends over 15 amino acids. The CDR3, as DNA: TGTGCCAGCAGCCCGGGGGGGGGAATCAATTCACCCCTCCACTTT. It codes for CASSPGGGINSPLHF.

This clone was seen just once. The gene calls are TRBV5-8 and TRBJ1-2; D is unclear. The CDR3 consists of 11 residues. Germline loops: CDR1 SGHTS, CDR2 YDEGEE. V was cut by 0 bases and J by 7 bases, with 4 bases left in between. CDR3 sequence (DNA): TGTGCCAGCAGCTTGGTCTCTGGCTACACCTTC. Encoded protein: CASSLVSGYTF.

V is TRBV2 and J is TRBJ1-5, with 7 bases matching TRBD1. Germline V gene lookup returns CDR1 SNHLY and CDR2 FYNNEI. The J segment lost 4 bases and the V segment lost 6 bases, leaving 6 bases of the junction unmatched. The CDR3 totals 14 residues. The DNA for the CDR3 is TGTGCCAGCAGATGGACAGGACGGAATCAGCCCCAGCATTTT. Protein: CASRWTGRNQPQHF.

CDR3 residues: CASSPSYNEQFF. CDR3 nucleotide sequence: TGTGCCAGCAGCCCTAGTTACAATGAGCAGTTCTTC. V usage is TRBV11-1 and J usage is TRBJ2-1; D call uncertain. Germline CDR1 and CDR2: SGHAT and FQDESV (reference sequence). The CDR3 sequence is 12 residues long. V dropped 5 bases and J dropped 4 bases, with 6 bases sitting between them.